Following are 18 T cell receptor beta chains from one sample sequenced in a study of spatial heterogeneity in lung cancer. Regarding the study as a whole: Tumor mutation counts were tracked by expanded intratumoral alpha and beta TCR counts.

Time point defined: sample taken at primary tumor resection. Via MiXCR, TCRdb re-called the 5' RACE reads, giving one row per CDR3 protein. The data hold over 25,000 distinct CDR3 sequences, with approximately 7.7% observed a single time. Their antigens remain unidentified. Sequencing used lung tumor tissue, obtained at surgery. All receptors come from a male donor with early-stage non-small cell lung cancer.

This clonotype was found a few times. J is TRBJ1-1 and V is TRBV6-1; D uncertain. CDR3 length: 14 residues. CDR1 is MNHNS, CDR2 SASEGT, per germline. V was cut by 2 bases and J by 1 base, with 8 bases left in between. In DNA, the CDR3 is TGTGCCAGCAGTGAATACGTGGAGAACACTGAAGCTTTCTTT. It is translated as CASSEYVENTEAFF.

This clonotype was counted only a few times. The chain combines TRBV3-1 with TRBJ2-5; D is perhaps TRBD1 (7 bases). Between the trimmed V and J ends, which lost 1 base and 8 bases, there was a span of 20 bases. Germline CDR1 reads LGHDT; CDR2 reads YNNKEL (reference sequence). The CDR3 sequence is 16 residues long. As DNA, the CDR3 is TGTGCCAGCAGCCAAGCCGCAGGGGGAGGTCGCCATACCCAGTACTTC. It specifies CASSQAAGGGRHTQYF.

This clonotype has a count of ten or more. This chain connects TRBV3-1 to TRBJ2-2; D ambiguous. The CDR3 is 14 amino acids. Germline CDR1 is LGHDT and CDR2 is YNNKEL (reference sequence). V shed 3 bases and J shed 6 bases, with 11 bases lying between them. The CDR3 DNA reads TGTGCCAGCAGCCAGTTGGGTCCGGCCGGGGAGCTGTTTTTT. This codes for CASSQLGPAGELFF. Supplemented by reference TRBV3-1 and TRBJ2-2, the full variable domain reads DTAVSQTPKYLVTQMGNDKSIKCEQNLGHDTMYWYKQDSKKFLKIMFSYNNKELIINETVPNRFSPKSPDKAHLNLHINSLELGDSAVYFCASSQLGPAGELFFGEGSRLTVL.

This clonotype showed up just a few times. J is TRBJ2-5 and V is TRBV10-3; no definite D call. Germline V gene lookup returns CDR1 ENHRY and CDR2 SYGVKD. The CDR3 extends over 17 amino acids. Trimming left V 3 bases short and J 1 base short, with 18 bases between. CDR3 residues: CAISDLRQVDFQETQYF. The CDR3, as DNA: TGTGCCATCAGTGACTTGAGGCAGGTAGACTTCCAAGAGACCCAGTACTTC.

This clonotype appeared many times. This chain joins TRBV19 and TRBJ2-2, with TRBD1 matching over 9 bases. Germline V CDR1 and CDR2: LNHDA, SQIVND (reference sequence). V gave up 6 bases and J gave up 5 bases; unmatched junction bases: 10. This CDR3 is built from 16 residues. The CDR3 DNA reads as TGTGCCAGTAGACAACAGGGGGCCGAAGGAACCGGGGAGCTGTTTTTT. The encoded protein is CASRQQGAEGTGELFF.

Judged by abundance, this clonotype is medium-sized. The chain has TRBV6-5 and TRBJ2-3; 7 bases align to TRBD1. The CDR3 is 16 amino acids. V trimming: 0 bases; J trimming: 5 bases; junction bases outside the gene matches: 8. Germline assignment: CDR1 MNHEY and CDR2 SVGAGI. CDR3 bases: TGTGCCAGCAGTTACTCTAGGAGACAGGGTCAAGATACGCAGTATTTT. Translating gives CASSYSRRQGQDTQYF.

There are many counts of this clonotype. The V and J genes are TRBV27 and TRBJ2-7; D may be TRBD2 (5 bases). The CDR3 runs to 14 residues. Trimming removed 2 bases at V and 0 bases at J, with 8 bases between. Germline V lookup: CDR1 MNHEY, CDR2 SMNVEV (reference sequence). The CDR3 reads CASSLTGFSYEQYF. The CDR3 DNA reads as TGTGCCAGCAGTTTAACGGGGTTCTCCTACGAGCAGTACTTC.

This clonotype was detected many times. The chain couples TRBV6-6 to TRBJ1-1; 8 bases are a match to TRBD1. V gave up 6 bases and J gave up 3 bases; unmatched junction bases: 9. The germline gives CDR1 MNHNY, CDR2 SVGAGI (reference sequence). The CDR3 covers 15 residues. CDR3 bases: TGTGCCAGCAGGGACACAGGGGGGAGGGACACTGAAGCTTTCTTT. This sequence encodes CASRDTGGRDTEAFF.

This chain's CDR3 is CASRESGVGELFF. The DNA for the CDR3 is TGTGCCAGCAGAGAGTCGGGGGTTGGGGAGCTGTTTTTT. This chain joins TRBV6-2 or TRBV6-3 and TRBJ2-2; the D gene is possibly TRBD2 (6 bases). The CDR3 covers 13 residues. Trimming removed 6 bases at V and 8 bases at J, with 13 bases between. Germline V gene sequence: CDR1 MNHEY, CDR2 SVGEGT.

This clonotype was counted only a few times. The V and J genes are TRBV20-1 and TRBJ2-3, with TRBD1 as a possible D gene (5 bases). Germline CDR1 DFQATT, CDR2 SNEGSKA (reference sequence). V was pared by 3 bases and J by 1 base, with 11 bases between. The CDR3 totals 14 residues. CDR3 sequence: CSASLDKRTDTQYF. The DNA for the CDR3 is TGCAGTGCTAGCCTGGACAAACGCACAGATACGCAGTATTTT.

The chain recombines TRBV20-1 with TRBJ2-5; 7 positions match TRBD1. The CDR3 is 12 residues long. Germline lookup yields CDR1 DFQATT and CDR2 SNEGSKA (reference sequence). V lost 6 bases, J lost 2 bases, and 3 bases stayed unmatched. The CDR3: CSAGTVQETQYF. CDR3 bases: TGCAGTGCCGGGACAGTACAAGAGACCCAGTACTTC.

The sample holds many counts of this clonotype. The chain uses TRBV7-2 and TRBJ2-2; 8 nucleotides match TRBD1. The CDR3 length is 14 residues. In germline, CDR1 is SGHTA, CDR2 FQGNSA. Trimming cost V 6 bases and J 6 bases; bases outside gene matches: 6. CDR3 sequence: CASRMDRVAGELFF. CDR3 coding DNA: TGTGCCAGCAGAATGGACAGGGTGGCCGGGGAGCTGTTTTTT.

There are many counts of this clonotype. Here the CDR3 DNA reads TGTGCCAGCACCAGACAGGGGGCATATGGAAACACCATATATTTT. Translation gives CASTRQGAYGNTIYF. This chain connects TRBV7-2 to TRBJ1-3, with TRBD1 matching 10 bases. Germline loops: CDR1 SGHTA, CDR2 FQGNSA. This CDR3 comprises 15 residues. V was pared by 7 bases and J by 3 bases, with 6 bases of the junction left unmatched.

The CDR3 spells CASKALTYGYTF. CDR3 in DNA: TGTGCCAGCAAGGCTCTGACGTATGGCTACACCTTC. The chain carries TRBV28 and TRBJ1-2, with D uncertain. Germline V gene data show CDR1 as MDHEN and CDR2 as SYDVKM. Between the trimmed V and J ends, which lost 7 bases and 5 bases, there was a span of 11 bases. The CDR3 is 12 amino acids.

This clonotype was detected many times. CDR3 sequence (DNA): TGTGCCAGCAGCCAGGGGGCAGGGACTCTCTATGGCTACACCTTC. It specifies CASSQGAGTLYGYTF. The chain recombines TRBV3-1 with TRBJ1-2, with D perhaps TRBD1 (6 bases). V shed 3 bases and J shed 4 bases, with 15 bases lying between them. Germline V CDR1 and CDR2: LGHDT, YNNKEL (reference sequence). CDR3 length: 15 amino acids. The full variable domain, completed using reference TRBV3-1 and TRBJ1-2, is DTAVSQTPKYLVTQMGNDKSIKCEQNLGHDTMYWYKQDSKKFLKIMFSYNNKELIINETVPNRFSPKSPDKAHLNLHINSLELGDSAVYFCASSQGAGTLYGYTFGSGTRLTVV.

This clonotype showed up many times. The V gene is TRBV4-2, the J gene TRBJ2-1; the match to TRBD2 covers 13 bases. The germline CDR1 and CDR2 sequences are LGHNA and YNFKEQ. The CDR3 runs 16 residues. The V gene end was trimmed by 2 bases and the J gene end by 9 bases; junction bases not matched to a gene: 7. The DNA for the CDR3 is TGTGCCAGCAGCCAAAAACTAGCGGGGGGGCCGGGTGAGCAGTTCTTC. Its protein is CASSQKLAGGPGEQFF.

The chain joins TRBV20-1 to TRBJ1-5, with D possibly TRBD1 on 6 matching bases. The germline V gene encodes CDR1 DFQATT and CDR2 SNEGSKA (reference sequence). The CDR3 spans 14 residues. V was shortened by 6 bases and J by 5 bases, with 17 bases between the two germline ends. The CDR3 protein is CSAAGAVIDQPQHF. CDR3 coding DNA: TGCAGTGCGGCGGGGGCAGTCATCGATCAGCCCCAGCATTTT.

There are a few counts of this clonotype. The rearrangement links TRBV25-1 to TRBJ2-7; no firm D call. Germline V gene lookup returns CDR1 MGHDK and CDR2 SYGVNS. The V end was cut by 5 bases, the J end by 5 bases, with 4 bases between. The length of the CDR3 is 10 residues. The DNA for the CDR3 is TGTGCCAGCAGTCAAGACGAGCAGTACTTC. Amino acid sequence: CASSQDEQYF.